This T cell receptor (beta chain) was sequenced in a study of cytomegalovirus exposure and HLA in healthy donors. Overall study results and limits: It was reported that TCR beta sequences correctly inferred the HLA-A and HLA-B alleles for most subjects.

Germline assignment: CDR1 SGHRS and CDR2 YFSETQ. There are 14 residues in the CDR3. V was clipped by 4 bases and J by 2 bases; unmatched bases: 6. Use of 60 Vbeta and 13 Jbeta primers characterized the PCR. The table came from immunoSEQ multiplex PCR; TCRdb's copy has only in-frame clones and leaves some out. The sample includes roughly 190,000 clones, approximately 80% seen only once; the top ten take about 1.5%. Comments on this clone: Its antigen is unknown.

The chain carries TRBV5-1 and TRBJ2-7; TRBD1 matches 7 bases. The source is a woman in her late teens or twenties in good health and CMV-seronegative. Sequenced sample: PBMCs. The CDR3 bases are TGCGCCAGCAGCGCGAGACAGGGAGCCTACGAGCAGTACGTC. Its translation: CASSARQGAYEQYV.